The next 14 T cell receptor beta chains were all read from a single sample in a study of blood T cell repertoires in COVID-19. Profiled with immunoSEQ multiplex PCR; TCRdb holds only in-frame clones, not every one. The sample consists of roughly 76,000 clones, 75% of them appearing once. The sequencing sample was made of peripheral blood. The receptor set was obtained from a man in his 70s with acute or convalescent COVID-19.

This rearrangement joins TRBV29-1 to TRBJ1-2; tentative D call: TRBD1 (6 bases). Germline CDR1 is SQVTM and CDR2 is ANQGSEA. There are 11 residues in the CDR3. V lost 4 bases, J lost 7 bases, and 10 bases lay in between. The CDR3 DNA is TGCAGCGTTGGACAGGAGGCTGGCTACACCTTC. Residues: CSVGQEAGYTF.

This clone was seen more than once but under ten times. The chain has TRBV18 and TRBJ2-7; the match to TRBD1 covers 7 bases. The germline gives CDR1 KGHSH, CDR2 LQKENI. The trim removed 5 bases at V and 3 bases at J, leaving 7 bases unmatched. The CDR3 is made up of 14 amino acids. DNA of the CDR3: TGTGCCAGCTCATCACAGGGGTCCGACTACGAGCAGTACTTC. Translation gives CASSSQGSDYEQYF. The full variable domain, completed using reference TRBV18 and TRBJ2-7, is NAGVMQNPRHLVRRRGQEARLRCSPMKGHSHVYWYRQLPEEGLKFMVYLQKENIIDESGMPKERFSAEFPKEGPSILRIQQVVRGDSAAYFCASSSQGSDYEQYFGPGTRLTVT.

The chain joins TRBV10-3 to TRBJ1-2; D is unresolved. The CDR3 contains 12 residues. Germline values: CDR1 ENHRY, CDR2 SYGVKD. V was trimmed by 7 bases and J by 5 bases, leaving 11 bases between them. The CDR3 bases are TGTGCCATCACCGCCGACATGTATGGCTACACCTTC. This gives the protein CAITADMYGYTF.

V is TRBV12-3 or TRBV12-4 and J is TRBJ2-7, with a weak D call TRBD1 (6 bases). The V end lost 5 bases, the J end lost 7 bases, and 12 bases lay between the germline ends. CDR3 size: 12 residues. The CDR3 protein is CASSPRGAEQYF. In DNA, the CDR3 is TGTGCCAGCAGTCCCAGGGGAGCTGAGCAGTACTTC.

The chain joins TRBV2 to TRBJ2-3; perhaps TRBD2 as D (5 bases). Germline-derived CDR1 and CDR2 are SNHLY and FYNNEI. V was pared by 9 bases and J by 3 bases, with 7 bases between. CDR3 length: 11 residues. For the CDR3, the DNA is TGTGCCAGAGGCGGGACAGATACGCAGTATTTT. It specifies CARGGTDTQYF.

This chain connects TRBV13 to TRBJ2-5; D is possibly TRBD1 (6 bases). CDR3 length equals 13 residues. V was clipped by 4 bases and J by 3 bases, with 9 bases between them. Germline V gene data show CDR1 as PRHDT and CDR2 as FYEKMQ (reference sequence). The CDR3 sequence is CASSSGTKETQYF. CDR3 nucleotide sequence: TGTGCCAGCAGCTCCGGGACAAAAGAGACCCAGTACTTC.

This clone was seen only once. The V and J genes are TRBV6-2 or TRBV6-3 and TRBJ1-4; TRBD1 aligns across 11 bases. The V segment lost 4 bases and the J segment 8 bases; nucleotides outside the gene matches: 12. CDR1 is MNHEY, CDR2 SVGEGT, per germline. CDR3 length: 17 amino acids. As DNA, the CDR3 is TGTGCCAGCAGTTCCGCCTGGGACAGGGGGTCGAGAGAAAAACTGTTTTTT. It is translated as CASSSAWDRGSREKLFF.

The J gene is TRBJ1-3, the V gene TRBV28; 8 bases align to TRBD1. V gave up 7 bases and J gave up 4 bases; unmatched junction bases: 6. The CDR3 spans 14 residues. Germline-derived CDR1 and CDR2 are MDHEN and SYDVKM. The CDR3 sequence is CASTPTGGGNTIYF. The CDR3 nucleotides read TGTGCCAGCACCCCTACAGGGGGAGGAAACACCATATATTTT.

This clone has just a few counts. This CDR3 is also generated by other DNA sequences in the sample. This chain uses TRBV2 with TRBJ1-3; no clear D gene. Per the germline V gene, CDR1 is SNHLY and CDR2 is FYNNEI. The V end lost 2 bases, the J end lost 3 bases, and 8 bases lay between the germline ends. The length of the CDR3 is 14 residues. The CDR3 sequence is CASSELADGNTIYF. As DNA, the CDR3 is TGTGCCAGCAGTGAACTGGCTGATGGAAACACCATATATTTT.

The gene calls are TRBV24-1 and TRBJ2-1; 10 nucleotides align to TRBD2. Trimming removed 7 bases from V and 6 bases from J; junction bases left unmatched: 2. This CDR3 spans 13 amino acids. Germline values: CDR1 KGHDR, CDR2 SFDVKD. Written as DNA, the CDR3 is TGTGCCACCAGCGGACTAGCGGCCAATGAGCAGTTCTTC. Amino acids: CATSGLAANEQFF.

The CDR3 sequence: CASRKGAPSYEQYF. CDR3 nucleotide sequence: TGTGCCAGCAGAAAAGGAGCCCCCAGCTACGAGCAGTACTTC. J is TRBJ2-7 and V is TRBV28; D ambiguous. V was cut by 6 bases and J by 3 bases, with 15 bases left in between. CDR1 and CDR2 (germline): MDHEN, SYDVKM. The CDR3 consists of 14 residues.

The chain uses TRBV25-1 and TRBJ2-1; 8 bases fit TRBD2. The V gene end was trimmed by 4 bases and the J gene end by 7 bases; junction bases not matched to a gene: 9. Germline V gene data show CDR1 as MGHDK and CDR2 as SYGVNS. This CDR3 region has 15 residues. The CDR3 DNA sequence: TGTGCCAGCAGTGCCGTAGCGGGAAACGGTAATGAGCAGTTCTTC. Translating gives CASSAVAGNGNEQFF. Filled out from reference TRBV25-1 and TRBJ2-1, the complete variable domain reads EADIYQTPRYLVIGTGKKITLECSQTMGHDKMYWYQQDPGMELHLIHYSYGVNSTEKGDLSSESTVSRIRTEHFPLTLESARPSHTSQYLCASSAVAGNGNEQFFGPGTRLTVL.

The chain has TRBV5-1 and TRBJ1-1; weak D call: TRBD1 (6 bases). There are 13 residues in the CDR3. V lost 3 bases and J lost 11, with 17 bases in between. The germline CDR1 and CDR2 sequences are SGHRS and YFSETQ. CDR3 sequence reads: CASSSWGQGTAFF. The DNA for the CDR3 is TGCGCCAGCAGCTCCTGGGGGCAGGGTACGGCTTTCTTT.

The V and J genes are TRBV28 and TRBJ2-2, with D maybe TRBD2 (6 bases). Germline V gene sequence: CDR1 MDHEN, CDR2 SYDVKM. The CDR3 runs 15 residues. The germline V and J ends were trimmed by 2 bases and 5 bases, with 12 bases remaining between them. In DNA form, the CDR3 reads TGTGCCAGCAGTTTAGGGGGGAGTACGACCGGGGAGCTGTTTTTT. Its translation: CASSLGGSTTGELFF.